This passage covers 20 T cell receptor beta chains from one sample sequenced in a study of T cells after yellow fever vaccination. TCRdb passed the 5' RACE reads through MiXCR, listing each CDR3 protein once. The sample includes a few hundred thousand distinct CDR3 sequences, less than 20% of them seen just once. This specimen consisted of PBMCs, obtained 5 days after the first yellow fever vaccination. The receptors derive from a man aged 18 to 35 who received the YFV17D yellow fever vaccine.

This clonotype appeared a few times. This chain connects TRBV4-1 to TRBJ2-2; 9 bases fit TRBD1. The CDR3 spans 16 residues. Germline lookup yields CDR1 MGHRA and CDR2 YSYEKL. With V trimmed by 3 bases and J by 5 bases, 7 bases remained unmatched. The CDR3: CASSHYPGQGTGELFF. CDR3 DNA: TGCGCCAGCAGCCACTACCCGGGACAGGGTACCGGGGAGCTGTTTTTT.

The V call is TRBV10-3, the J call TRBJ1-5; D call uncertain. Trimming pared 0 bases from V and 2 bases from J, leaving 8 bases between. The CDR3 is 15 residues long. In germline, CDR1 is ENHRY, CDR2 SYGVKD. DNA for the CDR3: TGTGCCATCAGTGAGTCTCCGAGGGGCAATCAGCCCCAGCATTTT. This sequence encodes CAISESPRGNQPQHF.

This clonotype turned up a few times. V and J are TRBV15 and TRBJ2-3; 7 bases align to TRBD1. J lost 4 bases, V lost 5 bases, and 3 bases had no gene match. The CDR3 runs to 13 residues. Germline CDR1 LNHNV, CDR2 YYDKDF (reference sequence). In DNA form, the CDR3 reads TGTGCCACCAGCGTCGACAGGGCAGATACGCAGTATTTT. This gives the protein CATSVDRADTQYF.

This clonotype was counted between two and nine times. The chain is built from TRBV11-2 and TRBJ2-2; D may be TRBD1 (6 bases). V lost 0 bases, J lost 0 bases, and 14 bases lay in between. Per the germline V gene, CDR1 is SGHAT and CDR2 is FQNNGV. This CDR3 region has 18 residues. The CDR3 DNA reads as TGTGCCAGCAGCTTAGAGGGGACATACATTTCGAACACCGGGGAGCTGTTTTTT. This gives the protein CASSLEGTYISNTGELFF. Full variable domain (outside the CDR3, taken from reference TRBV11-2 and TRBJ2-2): EAGVAQSPRYKIIEKRQSVAFWCNPISGHATLYWYQQILGQGPKLLIQFQNNGVVDDSQLPKDRFSAERLKGVDSTLKIQPAKLEDSAVYLCASSLEGTYISNTGELFFGEGSRLTVL.

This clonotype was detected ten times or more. CDR3 sequence (DNA): TGTGCCAGCCAACCTCGGACAGACCAAGAGACCCAGTACTTC. It is translated as CASQPRTDQETQYF. J is TRBJ2-5 and V is TRBV18; TRBD1 might be the D (6 bases). The V end was cut by 8 bases, the J end by 0 bases, with 13 bases between. In germline, CDR1 is KGHSH, CDR2 LQKENI. The CDR3 is made up of 14 amino acids.

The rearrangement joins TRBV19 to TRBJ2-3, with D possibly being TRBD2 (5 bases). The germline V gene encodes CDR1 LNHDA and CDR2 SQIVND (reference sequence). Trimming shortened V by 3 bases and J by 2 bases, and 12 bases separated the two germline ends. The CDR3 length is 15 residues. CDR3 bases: TGTGCCAGTAGTATCTTGGGCGGGTTCACAGATACGCAGTATTTT. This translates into CASSILGGFTDTQYF.

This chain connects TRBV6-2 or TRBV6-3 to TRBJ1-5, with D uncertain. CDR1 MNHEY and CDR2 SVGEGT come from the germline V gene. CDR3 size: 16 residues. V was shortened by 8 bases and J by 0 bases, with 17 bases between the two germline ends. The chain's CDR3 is CASLDGGSHSNQPQHF. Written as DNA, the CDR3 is TGTGCCAGCTTGGACGGAGGCTCCCATAGCAATCAGCCCCAGCATTTT.

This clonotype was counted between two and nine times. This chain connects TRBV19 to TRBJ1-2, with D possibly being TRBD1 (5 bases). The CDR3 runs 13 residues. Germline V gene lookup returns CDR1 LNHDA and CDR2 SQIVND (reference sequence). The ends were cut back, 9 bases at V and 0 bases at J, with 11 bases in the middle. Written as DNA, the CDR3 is TGTGCCAGCGTCGAACAGGCTAACTATGGCTACACCTTC. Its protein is CASVEQANYGYTF. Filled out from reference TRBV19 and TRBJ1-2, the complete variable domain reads DGGITQSPKYLFRKEGQNVTLSCEQNLNHDAMYWYRQDPGQGLRLIYYSQIVNDFQKGDIAEGYSVSREKKESFPLTVTSAQKNPTAFYLCASVEQANYGYTFGSGTRLTVV.

In DNA, the CDR3 is TGTGCCAGCTCGCGAGCTAATAGCGGGGGTGATACGCAGTATTTT. Translated: CASSRANSGGDTQYF. The V gene is TRBV18, the J gene TRBJ2-3, with 9 bases matching TRBD2. In germline, CDR1 is KGHSH, CDR2 LQKENI. This CDR3 has 15 residues. V trimming: 6 bases; J trimming: 6 bases; junction bases outside the gene matches: 10.

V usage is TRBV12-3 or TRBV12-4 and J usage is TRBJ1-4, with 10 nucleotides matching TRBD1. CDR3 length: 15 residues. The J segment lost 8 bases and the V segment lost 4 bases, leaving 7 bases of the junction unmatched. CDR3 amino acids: CASSYHGTGDEKLFF. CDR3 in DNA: TGTGCCAGCAGTTACCACGGGACAGGGGACGAAAAACTGTTTTTT.

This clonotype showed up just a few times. Here the CDR3 DNA reads TGCGCCAGCAGACTATCCTCCCTTTCCTACAATGAGCAGTTCTTC. Its protein is CASRLSSLSYNEQFF. The chain carries TRBV4-3 and TRBJ2-1; D is unclear. The CDR3 length is 15 residues. Between the trimmed V and J ends, which lost 6 bases and 1 base, there was a span of 13 bases. Germline V gene lookup returns CDR1 LGHNA and CDR2 YSLEER.

The DNA for the CDR3 is TGTGCCAGCCCATCACCTAACACCGGGGAGCTGTTTTTT. As protein: CASPSPNTGELFF. V and J are TRBV7-9 and TRBJ2-2; D gene uncertain. The CDR3 sequence is 13 residues long. V was clipped by 8 bases and J by 2 bases, with 9 bases between them. Germline CDR1 reads SEHNR; CDR2 reads FQNEAQ (reference sequence).

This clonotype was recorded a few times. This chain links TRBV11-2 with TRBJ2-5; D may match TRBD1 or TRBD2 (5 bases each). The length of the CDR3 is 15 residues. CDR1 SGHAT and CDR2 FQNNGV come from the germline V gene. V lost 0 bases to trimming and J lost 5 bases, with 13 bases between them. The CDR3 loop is CASSLDGFEGETQYF. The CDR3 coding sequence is TGTGCCAGCAGCTTAGATGGATTCGAGGGGGAGACCCAGTACTTC.

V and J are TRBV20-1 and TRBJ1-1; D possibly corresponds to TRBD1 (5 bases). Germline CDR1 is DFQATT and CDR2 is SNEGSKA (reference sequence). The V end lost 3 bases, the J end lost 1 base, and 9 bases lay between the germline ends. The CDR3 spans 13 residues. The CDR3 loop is CSARTESNTEAFF. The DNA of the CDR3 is TGCAGTGCTAGGACAGAGTCGAACACTGAAGCTTTCTTT.

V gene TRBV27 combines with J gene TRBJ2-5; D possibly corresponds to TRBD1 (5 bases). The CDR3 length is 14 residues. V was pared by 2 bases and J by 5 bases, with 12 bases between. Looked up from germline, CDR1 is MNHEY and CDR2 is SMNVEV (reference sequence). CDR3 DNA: TGTGCCAGCAGTTTAACCAGGGCAGGGGAGACCCAGTACTTC. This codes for CASSLTRAGETQYF.

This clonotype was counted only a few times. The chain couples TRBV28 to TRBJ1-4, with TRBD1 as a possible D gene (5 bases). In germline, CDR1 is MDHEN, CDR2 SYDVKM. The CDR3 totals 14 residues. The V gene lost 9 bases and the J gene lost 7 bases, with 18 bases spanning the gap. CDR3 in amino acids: CASHWGEETEKLFF. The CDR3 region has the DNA TGTGCCAGTCATTGGGGCGAAGAAACTGAAAAACTGTTTTTT.

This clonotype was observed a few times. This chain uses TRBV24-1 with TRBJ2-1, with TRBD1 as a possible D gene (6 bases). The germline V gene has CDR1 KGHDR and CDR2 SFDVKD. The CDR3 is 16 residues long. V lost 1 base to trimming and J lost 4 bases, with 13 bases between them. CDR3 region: CATSDFKGGFYNEQFF. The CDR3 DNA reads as TGTGCCACCAGTGATTTTAAAGGGGGTTTTTACAATGAGCAGTTCTTC.

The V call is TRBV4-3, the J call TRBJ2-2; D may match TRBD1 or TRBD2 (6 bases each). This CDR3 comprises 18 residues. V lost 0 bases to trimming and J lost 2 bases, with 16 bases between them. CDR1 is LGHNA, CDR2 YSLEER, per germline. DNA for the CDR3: TGCGCCAGCAGCCAAGAACCCCCCGGGGGCATAAACACCGGGGAGCTGTTTTTT. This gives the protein CASSQEPPGGINTGELFF.

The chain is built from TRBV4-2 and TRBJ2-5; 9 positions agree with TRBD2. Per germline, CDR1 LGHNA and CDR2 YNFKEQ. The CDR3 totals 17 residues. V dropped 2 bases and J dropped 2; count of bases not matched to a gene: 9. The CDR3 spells CASSQLPASGAQETQYF. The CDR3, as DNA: TGTGCCAGCAGCCAACTCCCTGCTAGCGGGGCTCAAGAGACCCAGTACTTC.

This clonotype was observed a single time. CDR3 nucleotide sequence: TGTGCCAGCAGCCAGGTGGGACTTCCCGAGACCCAGTACTTC. This translates into CASSQVGLPETQYF. V and J are TRBV12-3 or TRBV12-4 and TRBJ2-5, with a possible D match to TRBD2 (6 bases). The ends were cut back, 6 bases at V and 5 bases at J, with 16 bases in the middle. The CDR3 length is 14 residues.